This TCR beta chain was identified in a study of T cell repertoires in cytomegalovirus infection (dated by TCRdb to about 2019). Some background on the complete study: Because public TCR beta signatures pointed to carriage of CMV infection together with the matching HLA type, the HLA type of each donor mattered for the analysis.

Many counts were recorded for this clonotype. Its antigen is currently not known. Base qualities are not at hand, and no much larger clone is one base apart. CDR1 and CDR2, looked up from the germline V gene, are MGHDK and SYGVNS. V trim: 5 bases; J trim: 7 bases; unmatched bases: 5. The CDR3 sequence holds 13 residues, the cysteine and phenylalanine included. Just CDR3 DNA is preserved here, 39 bases in frame from base 1. The instrument was an Illumina HiSeq 1500. In-frame beta chains were kept once TCRdb had trimmed the public reads at Q25 with fastp and called clones with MiXCR. Each CDR3 protein appears once, grouped with its most common genes and DNA. Here the sample has under 90,000 distinct CDR3 sequences; under 25% occur a single time. Together, the top ten hold around three quarters of the sample. Here is what the overall study found, with its caveats: The ex vivo response was dominated by HLA-C-restricted CMV-specific TCR beta clonotypes, which also provided the single most frequent clonotype in two of eight donors. Carriers of CMV infection plus the relevant HLA type were discriminated by the cumulative frequency of public TCR beta family members in the study cohort and in an independent roughly 350-donor cohort.

The chain links TRBV25-1 with TRBJ2-1, and 7 junctional nucleotides match TRBD2. Sequencing was carried out using PBMCs, sequenced either directly or after in vitro stimulation (not recorded which). This TCR was sampled from a human donor in good health (CMV status not recorded). Some clones in this sample may be carry-over from other donors' samples. The CDR3 region has the sequence CASSTGRVNEQFF. In nucleotide form, the sequence is TGTGCCAGCAGTACGGGGAGGGTGAATGAGCAGTTCTTC.